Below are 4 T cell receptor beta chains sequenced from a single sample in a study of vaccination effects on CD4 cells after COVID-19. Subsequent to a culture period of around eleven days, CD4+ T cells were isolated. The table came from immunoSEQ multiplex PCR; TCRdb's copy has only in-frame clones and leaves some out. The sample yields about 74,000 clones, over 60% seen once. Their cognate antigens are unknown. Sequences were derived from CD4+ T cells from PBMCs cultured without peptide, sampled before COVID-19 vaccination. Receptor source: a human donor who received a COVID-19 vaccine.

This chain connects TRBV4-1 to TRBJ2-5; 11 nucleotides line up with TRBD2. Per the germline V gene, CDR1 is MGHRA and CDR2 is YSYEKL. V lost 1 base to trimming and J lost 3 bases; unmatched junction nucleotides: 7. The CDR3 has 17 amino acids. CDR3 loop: CASSQVPSGGPKETQYF. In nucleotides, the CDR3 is TGCGCCAGCAGCCAAGTGCCTAGCGGGGGGCCCAAAGAGACCCAGTACTTC.

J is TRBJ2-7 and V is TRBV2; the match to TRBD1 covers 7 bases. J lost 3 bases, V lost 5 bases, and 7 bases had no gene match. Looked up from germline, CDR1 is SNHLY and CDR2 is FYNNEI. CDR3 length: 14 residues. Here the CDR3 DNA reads TGTGCCAGCAGTCCTGACAGGGCGAACTACGAGCAGTACGTC. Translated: CASSPDRANYEQYV.

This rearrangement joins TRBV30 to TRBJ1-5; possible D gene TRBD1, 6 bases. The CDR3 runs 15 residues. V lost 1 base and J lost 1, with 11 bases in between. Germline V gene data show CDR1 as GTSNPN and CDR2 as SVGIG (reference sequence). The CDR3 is CAWSGTAASNQPQHF. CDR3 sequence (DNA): TGTGCCTGGAGTGGGACAGCTGCGAGCAATCAGCCCCAGCATTTT. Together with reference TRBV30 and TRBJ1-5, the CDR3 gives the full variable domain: SQTIHQWPATLVQPVGSPLSLECTVEGTSNPNLYWYRQAAGRGLQLLFYSVGIGQISSEVPQNLSASRPQDRQFILSSKKLLLSDSGFYLCAWSGTAASNQPQHFGDGTRLSIL.

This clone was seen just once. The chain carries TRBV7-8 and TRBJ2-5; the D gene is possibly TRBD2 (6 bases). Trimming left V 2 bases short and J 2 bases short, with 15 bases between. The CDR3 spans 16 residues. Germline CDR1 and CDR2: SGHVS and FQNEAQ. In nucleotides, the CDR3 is TGTGCCAGCAGCTTACATTTGGGTAGCGGACAAGAGACCCAGTACTTC. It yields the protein CASSLHLGSGQETQYF.